The 30 T cell receptor beta chains reported below all come from one sample, sequenced in a study of Ad26.COV2.S vaccination and SARS-CoV-2 variants. Specified treatment: about 20 received Ad26.COV2.S at low or high dose, single or two shots; a few received placebo; per-sample allocation not given. Specimen acquisition occurred on day 63 following the initial vaccine or placebo injection. The protocol was immunoSEQ multiplex PCR, while the TCRdb copy is restricted to in-frame clones and leaves out a portion. This sample has about 440,000 clones, with roughly nine tenths found just once. Sequencing used peripheral blood, obtained in a trial of Ad26.COV2.S vaccine versus placebo. These receptors were collected from a person between 18 and 60 years old who received the Ad26.COV2.S COVID-19 vaccine or a placebo.

In regard to this clone: The same CDR3 arises from other DNA sequences in this sample as well. V usage is TRBV25-1 and J usage is TRBJ1-6, with D unresolved. The CDR3 is 13 residues long. In germline, CDR1 is MGHDK, CDR2 SYGVNS. The V end was cut by 4 bases, the J end by 7 bases, with 8 bases between. In DNA form, the CDR3 reads TGTGCCAGCAGTGGGACGGGAAATTCACCCCTCCACTTT. It specifies CASSGTGNSPLHF.

The genes are TRBV12-5 and TRBJ2-1; the match to TRBD2 covers 9 bases. The CDR3 has 12 amino acids. Germline lookup yields CDR1 LGHNT and CDR2 FRNRAP. The V gene end was trimmed by 6 bases and the J gene end by 6 bases; junction bases not matched to a gene: 0. CDR3 region: CASGGLANEQFF. CDR3 bases: TGTGCTAGTGGGGGACTAGCCAATGAGCAGTTCTTC.

The chain links TRBV2 to TRBJ2-1; 16 bases match TRBD2. V lost 3 bases to trimming and J lost 5 bases; unmatched junction nucleotides: 16. CDR1 and CDR2 (germline): SNHLY, FYNNEI. The CDR3 extends over 21 amino acids. The CDR3 loop reads CASSDPVPGLAGGPRHNEQFF. CDR3 coding DNA: TGTGCCAGCAGTGACCCCGTCCCGGGACTAGCGGGAGGGCCCAGGCACAATGAGCAGTTCTTC.

J is TRBJ1-3 and V is TRBV19, with unresolved D. Between the trimmed V and J ends, which lost 3 bases and 7 bases, there was a span of 16 bases. This CDR3 has 15 amino acids. Per the germline V gene, CDR1 is LNHDA and CDR2 is SQIVND (reference sequence). CDR3 amino acids: CASSMDRTPGNTIYF. The CDR3 nucleotides are TGTGCCAGTAGTATGGATCGGACTCCCGGGAACACCATATATTTT.

The rearrangement uses TRBV7-2 and TRBJ1-1; D gene unclear. Germline V gene data show CDR1 as SGHTA and CDR2 as FQGNSA. Trimming pared 3 bases from V and 1 base from J, leaving 12 bases between. CDR3 length equals 15 residues. CDR3 protein: CASSLDGGSNTEAFF. In DNA form, the CDR3 reads TGTGCCAGCAGCTTGGATGGAGGATCGAACACTGAAGCTTTCTTT.

The chain has TRBV6-5 and TRBJ1-1, with D possibly TRBD1 on 5 matching bases. Trimming stripped 2 bases from V and 2 bases from J, with 15 bases between. Germline-derived CDR1 and CDR2 are MNHEY and SVGAGI. The CDR3 extends over 16 amino acids. CDR3 region: CASSYGAAPSNTEAFF. In nucleotides, the CDR3 is TGTGCCAGCAGTTACGGGGCAGCCCCCTCCAACACTGAAGCTTTCTTT.

The chain joins TRBV5-1 to TRBJ2-7; D is possibly TRBD2 (5 bases). The CDR3 is made up of 13 amino acids. The ends were cut back, 3 bases at V and 6 bases at J, with 13 bases in the middle. The germline gives CDR1 SGHRS, CDR2 YFSETQ. As DNA, the CDR3 is TGCGCCAGCAGCTGGGGAGCGATCGGCGAGCAGTACTTC. Translation: CASSWGAIGEQYF.

A single count supports this clone. This chain links TRBV7-2 with TRBJ2-5; TRBD2 matches at 13 bases. From germline, CDR1 is SGHTA and CDR2 FQGNSA. The CDR3 is made up of 15 amino acids. V shed 4 bases, J shed 4 bases, and the junction held 3 bases outside the gene matches. The CDR3 DNA sequence: TGTGCCAGCAGCTCGGGACTAGCGGGAAGAGAGACCCAGTACTTC. It codes for CASSSGLAGRETQYF.

The rearrangement joins TRBV5-1 to TRBJ2-3, with unresolved D. Germline assignment: CDR1 SGHRS and CDR2 YFSETQ. CDR3 length equals 14 residues. The V and J ends lost 7 bases and 6 bases respectively, with 18 bases between them. The CDR3 sequence is CASYTSNPGDTQYF. CDR3 DNA sequence: TGCGCCAGCTACACGTCTAACCCCGGGGATACGCAGTATTTT.

The chain joins TRBV27 to TRBJ1-6; no clear D gene. CDR1 and CDR2 from the germline V gene are MNHEY and SMNVEV (reference sequence). V lost 3 bases and J 8 bases, leaving 17 bases between the germline ends. CDR3 length: 16 amino acids. The CDR3 DNA sequence: TGTGCCAGCAGTTTTGGTTCCGACGGATCTTATTCACCCCTCCACTTT. Encoded protein: CASSFGSDGSYSPLHF.

The chain recombines TRBV7-2 with TRBJ1-2; 8 nucleotides align to TRBD1. Germline-derived CDR1 and CDR2 are SGHTA and FQGNSA. The CDR3 is 13 amino acids. Germline trimming cut 4 bases from V and 7 bases from J; bases unmatched to any gene: 5. CDR3 region: CASSYPGTGGYTF. The DNA for the CDR3 is TGTGCCAGCAGCTACCCAGGGACAGGTGGCTACACCTTC.

The chain couples TRBV19 to TRBJ2-5; 7 bases map to TRBD1. The CDR3 is 15 amino acids. Germline lookup yields CDR1 LNHDA and CDR2 SQIVND (reference sequence). Germline trimming cut 4 bases from V and 4 bases from J; bases unmatched to any gene: 9. The CDR3 nucleotides are TGTGCCAGTAGTAAGGGGGCAGGGCCGAGAGAGACCCAGTACTTC. Protein product: CASSKGAGPRETQYF.

The V gene is TRBV2, the J gene TRBJ2-1; possibly TRBD1 for D (6 bases). Trimming removed 5 bases at V and 3 bases at J, with 20 bases between. Germline V gives CDR1 SNHLY, CDR2 FYNNEI. CDR3 length: 17 amino acids. The CDR3 nucleotides are TGTGCCAGCAGTCGAAGAGGTTGGGACACAGGCTACAATGAGCAGTTCTTC. Amino acid sequence: CASSRRGWDTGYNEQFF.

The chain carries TRBV5-4 and TRBJ1-1; no definite D call. This CDR3 contains 14 residues. CDR1 SGHNT and CDR2 YYREEE come from the germline V gene (reference sequence). V was clipped by 4 bases and J by 1 base, with 11 bases between them. The CDR3 nucleotides are TGTGCCAGCAGCCTGCCCGCGTCGAACACTGAAGCTTTCTTT. Encoded protein: CASSLPASNTEAFF. The full variable domain, its missing parts supplied by reference TRBV5-4 and TRBJ1-1, is ETGVTQSPTHLIKTRGQQVTLRCSSQSGHNTVSWYQQALGQGPQFIFQYYREEENGRGNFPPRFSGLQFPNYSSELNVNALELDDSALYLCASSLPASNTEAFFGQGTRLTVV.

In its sample, this clone was seen once. V gene TRBV4-3 combines with J gene TRBJ2-7; 8 bases are a match to TRBD1. The germline V gene has CDR1 LGHNA and CDR2 YSLEER. Trimming took 4 bases from V and 2 from J; bases not matched to a gene: 7. The CDR3 is made up of 15 amino acids. The CDR3, as DNA: TGCGCCAGCAGCCGCCACCTCAGGGGGCCCTACGAGCAGTACTTC. Translated: CASSRHLRGPYEQYF.

This clone has a single count. The chain has TRBV27 and TRBJ2-7; tentatively, D is TRBD1 (5 bases). This CDR3 region has 13 residues. The V gene lost 5 bases and the J gene lost 2 bases, with 10 bases spanning the gap. Germline assignment: CDR1 MNHEY and CDR2 SMNVEV (reference sequence). Here the CDR3 reads CASSLWGPYEQYF. The CDR3 coding sequence is TGTGCCAGCAGTCTATGGGGCCCCTACGAGCAGTACTTC.

This chain joins TRBV7-3 and TRBJ2-3; 9 bases are a match to TRBD2. V gave up 4 bases and J gave up 6 bases; unmatched junction bases: 17. CDR1 SGHTA and CDR2 FQGTGA come from the germline V gene. This CDR3 region has 18 residues. The CDR3 is CASSSVPGLANHMDTQYF. The CDR3 DNA reads as TGTGCCAGCAGCTCCGTACCGGGACTAGCAAACCACATGGATACGCAGTATTTT. Full variable domain (outside the CDR3, taken from reference TRBV7-3 and TRBJ2-3): GAGVSQTPSNKVTEKGKYVELRCDPISGHTALYWYRQSLGQGPEFLIYFQGTGAADDSGLPNDRFFAVRPEGSVSTLKIQRTERGDSAVYLCASSSVPGLANHMDTQYFGPGTRLTVL.

The chain couples TRBV6-5 to TRBJ2-7, with 12 bases aligning to TRBD1. CDR1 and CDR2 (germline): MNHEY, SVGAGI. The J segment lost 6 bases and the V segment lost 9 bases, leaving 6 bases of the junction unmatched. The CDR3 runs to 13 residues. DNA for the CDR3: TGTGCCAGTTCCGGGACAGGGGGCTCCGAGCAGTACTTC. It codes for CASSGTGGSEQYF.

The chain has TRBV5-1 and TRBJ1-3, with D possibly matching TRBD1 (5 bases). This CDR3 has 16 residues. With 3 bases removed from V and 0 bases from J, the gap between germline ends came to 13 bases. Germline V CDR1 and CDR2: SGHRS, YFSETQ. CDR3 DNA sequence: TGCGCCAGCAGCTCGACAGTGTCGGGCTCTGGAAACACCATATATTTT. Its translation is CASSSTVSGSGNTIYF.

The chain joins TRBV20-1 to TRBJ2-1, with TRBD2 identical over 9 bases. The ends lost 3 bases at V and 4 bases at J; junction bases unmatched: 4. The CDR3 has 14 residues. Per the germline V gene, CDR1 is DFQATT and CDR2 is SNEGSKA (reference sequence). This CDR3 is CSASLLAGYNEQFF. DNA of the CDR3: TGCAGTGCTAGTCTCCTAGCGGGATACAATGAGCAGTTCTTC.

The rearrangement uses TRBV2 and TRBJ2-7, with TRBD1 matching 10 bases. CDR1 is SNHLY, CDR2 FYNNEI, per germline. V dropped 6 bases and J dropped 6; count of bases not matched to a gene: 8. This CDR3 contains 14 residues. CDR3 coding DNA: TGTGCCAGCAGGCCTAGACAGGGGGCTGGCGAGCAGTACTTC. Amino acid sequence: CASRPRQGAGEQYF.

This clone was picked up one time. The chain has TRBV5-1 and TRBJ2-2; unclear D gene. The CDR3 runs to 16 residues. Germline CDR1 and CDR2: SGHRS and YFSETQ. The germline V and J ends were trimmed by 7 bases and 1 base, with 17 bases remaining between them. The CDR3, as DNA: TGCGCCAGCTCGAATCCCACCCCCCTGAACACCGGGGAGCTGTTTTTT. The encoded protein is CASSNPTPLNTGELFF. The full variable domain, in which reference TRBV5-1 and TRBJ2-2 provide the parts outside the CDR3, is KAGVTQTPRYLIKTRGQQVTLSCSPISGHRSVSWYQQTPGQGLQFLFEYFSETQRNKGNFPGRFSGRQFSNSRSEMNVSTLELGDSALYLCASSNPTPLNTGELFFGEGSRLTVL.

The genes are TRBV19 and TRBJ1-5; D gene ambiguous. Looked up from germline, CDR1 is LNHDA and CDR2 is SQIVND (reference sequence). CDR3 length: 20 amino acids. V shed 3 bases and J shed 2 bases, with 26 bases lying between them. In DNA, the CDR3 is TGTGCCAGTAGTATGTACCGGGCAGGAAAGGATTGGCATGGCAATCAGCCCCAGCATTTT. It encodes CASSMYRAGKDWHGNQPQHF. Full variable domain (rest looked up from reference TRBV19 and TRBJ1-5): DGGITQSPKYLFRKEGQNVTLSCEQNLNHDAMYWYRQDPGQGLRLIYYSQIVNDFQKGDIAEGYSVSREKKESFPLTVTSAQKNPTAFYLCASSMYRAGKDWHGNQPQHFGDGTRLSIL.

The chain couples TRBV10-3 to TRBJ2-7; possible D gene TRBD2, 6 bases. V was clipped by 8 bases and J by 0 bases, with 17 bases between them. The germline CDR1 and CDR2 sequences are ENHRY and SYGVKD. This CDR3 comprises 15 residues. The CDR3 is CAIGQGTLSSYEQYF. CDR3 bases: TGTGCCATCGGACAAGGGACTTTAAGCTCCTACGAGCAGTACTTC.

The rearrangement links TRBV15 to TRBJ2-1; 10 nucleotides match TRBD2. This CDR3 is built from 15 residues. Germline CDR1 LNHNV, CDR2 YYDKDF (reference sequence). Losses at the gene ends were 0 bases for V and 8 bases for J; bases not matched to a gene: 4. CDR3 in amino acids: CATSRDGTSVDEQFF. As DNA, the CDR3 is TGTGCCACCAGCAGAGATGGGACTAGCGTCGATGAGCAGTTCTTC.

The chain links TRBV7-2 to TRBJ2-5; D may be TRBD1 or TRBD2 (6 bases each). The CDR3 loop spans 13 amino acids. Germline V gene sequence: CDR1 SGHTA, CDR2 FQGNSA. V was pared by 5 bases and J by 3 bases, with 10 bases between. The CDR3 region has the DNA TGTGCCAGCAGCGGGGGGCGCAAAGAGACCCAGTACTTC. This gives the protein CASSGGRKETQYF.

The chain joins TRBV6-5 to TRBJ2-7, with TRBD1 matching over 10 bases. The CDR3 runs 13 residues. Germline CDR1 and CDR2: MNHEY and SVGAGI. V shed 6 bases, J shed 6 bases, and the junction held 5 bases outside the gene matches. CDR3 nucleotides: TGTGCCAGCAGACGGAGACAGGGGGCCGAGCAGTACTTC. Encoded protein: CASRRRQGAEQYF.

V usage is TRBV7-2 and J usage is TRBJ1-1; a possible D gene is TRBD1 (6 bases). Germline V gives CDR1 SGHTA, CDR2 FQGNSA. The V gene lost 5 bases and the J gene lost 6 bases, with 22 bases spanning the gap. This CDR3 has 16 residues. The CDR3 reads CASSRARGGRVAEAFF. CDR3 sequence (DNA): TGTGCCAGCAGCCGCGCGCGTGGGGGCAGGGTTGCTGAAGCTTTCTTT.

The V gene is TRBV5-4, the J gene TRBJ2-2; a weak D match, TRBD1 (6 bases). Germline loops: CDR1 SGHNT, CDR2 YYREEE (reference sequence). CDR3 length equals 15 residues. Trimming took off 0 bases at V and 5 bases at J, with 11 bases between the two ends. CDR3 sequence reads: CASSLAPGVTGELFF. CDR3 nucleotides: TGTGCCAGCAGCTTGGCTCCAGGGGTAACCGGGGAGCTGTTTTTT.

The gene calls are TRBV5-6 and TRBJ2-7, with TRBD2 identical over 8 bases. Germline V gives CDR1 SGHDT, CDR2 YYEEEE. The trim removed 3 bases at V and 4 bases at J, leaving 12 bases unmatched. The CDR3 is 16 amino acids. For the CDR3, the DNA is TGTGCCAGCAGCTCGTATCAGGGGACTAGAACTTACGAGCAGTACTTC. Protein product: CASSSYQGTRTYEQYF.